What follows are 2 T cell receptor beta chains derived from one specimen sequenced in a study of PD-1 blockade in classical Hodgkin lymphoma (dated by TCRdb to 2018 to 2021). Sample time point, as interpreted from the label and publication: cycle 2 day 1 (C2D1) of nivolumab. All trial patients had relapsed after autologous stem cell transplantation, with cohorts A, B and C differing in prior brentuximab vedotin exposure. Receptor libraries were prepared by the immunoSEQ multiplex PCR assay. This immuneACCESS table, as held by TCRdb, lists in-frame sequences with V and J called but not all clones. Of the missing ones, under half trace to an unresolved V gene in checked studies; the others have no known cause. The sample data list some 84,000 clones, and 80% to 95% of these were observed just once. Jointly, the top ten make up 2.6% of the sample. The sample here was peripheral blood mononuclear cells (PBMCs), taken before the second cycle of nivolumab. Receptors originate from a human donor with classical Hodgkin lymphoma.

The gene calls are TRBV6-6 and TRBJ2-5, with D perhaps TRBD1 or TRBD2 (6 bases each). CDR3 length: 14 residues. Germline CDR1 is MNHNY and CDR2 is SVGAGI (reference sequence). The V and J ends lost 5 bases and 5 bases respectively, with 15 bases between them. CDR3 coding DNA: TGTGCCAGCAGTCCCGCGACAGGAGGGGAGACCCAGTACTTC. Its protein product is CASSPATGGETQYF.

The chain joins TRBV9 to TRBJ1-3, with D unclear. This CDR3 is built from 16 residues. The germline CDR1 and CDR2 sequences are SGDLS and YYNGEE. Trimming left V 4 bases short and J 0 bases short, with 14 bases between. The CDR3 reads CASSPRQRDSGNTIYF. The CDR3 DNA sequence: TGTGCCAGCAGCCCCCGGCAGAGGGACTCTGGAAACACCATATATTTT. The full variable domain, its missing parts supplied by reference TRBV9 and TRBJ1-3, is DSGVTQTPKHLITATGQRVTLRCSPRSGDLSVYWYQQSLDQGLQFLIQYYNGEERAKGNILERFSAQQFPDLHSELNLSSLELGDSALYFCASSPRQRDSGNTIYFGEGSWLTVV.